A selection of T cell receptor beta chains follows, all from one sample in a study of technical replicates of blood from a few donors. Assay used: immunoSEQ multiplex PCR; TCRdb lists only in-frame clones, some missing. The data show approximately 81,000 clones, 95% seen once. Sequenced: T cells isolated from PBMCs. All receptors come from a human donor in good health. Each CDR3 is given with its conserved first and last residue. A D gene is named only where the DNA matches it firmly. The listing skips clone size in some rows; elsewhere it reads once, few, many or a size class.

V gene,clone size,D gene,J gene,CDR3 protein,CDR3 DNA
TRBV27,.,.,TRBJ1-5,CASSLQLYQPQHF,TGTGCCAGCAGTTTGCAGTTATATCAGCCCCAGCATTTT
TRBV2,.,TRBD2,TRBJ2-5,CASSRLAFQETQYF,TGTGCCAGCAGTCGACTAGCTTTCCAAGAGACCCAGTACTTC
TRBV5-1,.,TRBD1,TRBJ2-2,CASSFRDRGFTGELFF,TGCGCCAGCAGCTTCCGGGACAGGGGGTTTACCGGGGAGCTGTTTTTT
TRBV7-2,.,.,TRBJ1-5,CASSLNLGGQPQHF,TGTGCCAGCAGCTTAAACTTGGGAGGACAGCCCCAGCATTTT
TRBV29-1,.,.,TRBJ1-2,CSVEGLGREGYTF,TGCAGCGTTGAAGGCCTAGGGAGAGAGGGCTACACCTTC
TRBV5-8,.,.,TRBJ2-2,CASSLAGTGELFF,TGTGCCAGCAGCTTGGCCGGTACCGGGGAGCTGTTTTTT
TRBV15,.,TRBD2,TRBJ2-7,CATSSSHSGSVDEQYF,TGTGCCACCAGCAGTTCCCATAGCGGGAGTGTAGACGAGCAGTACTTC
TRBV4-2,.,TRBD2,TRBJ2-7,CASSPGLAGLYEQYF,TGTGCCAGCAGCCCCGGACTAGCGGGACTCTACGAGCAGTACTTC
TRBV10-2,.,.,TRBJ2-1,CASSLAPGLLNEQFF,TGCGCCAGCAGTTTGGCCCCGGGACTGCTCAATGAGCAGTTCTTC
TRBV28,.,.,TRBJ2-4,CASSLFSSSPDIQYF,TGTGCCAGCAGCTTATTCTCGTCCTCCCCGGACATTCAGTACTTC
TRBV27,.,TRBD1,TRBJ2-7,CASSVSDRAHYEQYF,TGTGCCAGCAGTGTGTCAGACAGGGCCCACTACGAGCAGTACTTC
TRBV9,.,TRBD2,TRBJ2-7,CASSVEAGGPQYF,TGTGCCAGCAGCGTTGAAGCGGGAGGGCCGCAGTACTTC
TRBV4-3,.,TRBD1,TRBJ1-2,CASSQDLSTGAVGVHGYTF,TGCGCCAGCAGCCAAGATCTCTCAACAGGGGCCGTTGGAGTTCATGGCTACACCTTC
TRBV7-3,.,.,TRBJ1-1,CASSPEDGHEAFF,TGTGCCAGCAGCCCGGAGGACGGCCATGAAGCTTTCTTT
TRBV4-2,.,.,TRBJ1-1,CASSPPGTEAFF,TGTGCCAGCAGCCCCCCGGGCACTGAAGCTTTCTTT
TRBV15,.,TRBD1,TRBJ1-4,CATSVDRGKEKLFF,TGTGCCACCAGCGTTGACAGGGGAAAAGAAAAACTGTTTTTT
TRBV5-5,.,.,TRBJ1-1,CASSLSPQSGTEAFF,TGTGCCAGCAGCTTGAGCCCTCAAAGTGGCACTGAAGCTTTCTTT
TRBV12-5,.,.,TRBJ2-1,CASGWRTDYNEQFF,TGTGCTAGTGGTTGGAGGACTGACTACAATGAGCAGTTCTTC
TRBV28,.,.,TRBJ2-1,CASSFSSSYNEQFF,TGTGCCAGCAGTTTTTCCTCCTCCTACAATGAGCAGTTCTTC
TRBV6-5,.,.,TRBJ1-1,CASSYRTEAFF,TGTGCCAGCAGTTATCGCACTGAAGCTTTCTTT
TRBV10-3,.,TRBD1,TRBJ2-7,CAIGQGFNYEQYF,TGTGCCATCGGACAGGGGTTCAATTACGAGCAGTACTTC
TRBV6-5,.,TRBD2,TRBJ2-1,CASAVTSGSVDEQFF,TGTGCCAGCGCAGTTACTAGCGGGAGTGTCGATGAGCAGTTCTTC
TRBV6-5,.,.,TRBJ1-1,CASSYLGRGNTEAFF,TGTGCCAGCAGTTACTTGGGCCGTGGGAACACTGAAGCTTTCTTT
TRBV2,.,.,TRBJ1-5,CASSEALGAGYSNQPQHF,TGTGCCAGCAGTGAAGCGCTTGGCGCAGGATATAGCAATCAGCCCCAGCATTTT
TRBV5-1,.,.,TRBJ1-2,CASSLFDSNGYTF,TGCGCCAGCAGCTTGTTCGACAGTAATGGCTACACCTTC
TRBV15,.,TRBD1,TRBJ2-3,CATSRERDRAFDTQYF,TGTGCCACCAGCAGAGAGCGGGACAGGGCCTTTGATACGCAGTATTTT
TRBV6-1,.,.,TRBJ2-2,CASSELVGTGELFF,TGTGCCAGCAGTGAATTAGTCGGCACCGGGGAGCTGTTTTTT
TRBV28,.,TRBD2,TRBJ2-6,CASTTSLWISGANVLTF,TGTGCCAGTACGACTAGCCTGTGGATCTCTGGGGCCAACGTCCTGACTTTC
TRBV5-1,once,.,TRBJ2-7,CASRIDTGVYEQYF,TGCGCCAGCAGGATTGACACGGGGGTCTACGAGCAGTACTTC
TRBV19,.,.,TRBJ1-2,CASSIGSGVDNYGYTF,TGTGCCAGTAGTATAGGCTCAGGGGTAGATAACTATGGCTACACCTTC
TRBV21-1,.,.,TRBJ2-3,CASSRTTSRGDTQYF,TGTGCCAGCAGCAGGACAACTAGCCGAGGAGATACGCAGTATTTT
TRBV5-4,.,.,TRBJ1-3,CASRDGVTSGNTIYF,TGTGCCAGCAGGGACGGGGTTACCTCTGGAAACACCATATATTTT
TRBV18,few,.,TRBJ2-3,CASSPGGTTDTQYF,TGTGCCAGCTCACCTGGAGGTACCACAGATACGCAGTATTTT
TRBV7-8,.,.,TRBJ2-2,CAGRTGRNTGELFF,TGTGCCGGCCGTACGGGTAGGAACACCGGGGAGCTGTTTTTT
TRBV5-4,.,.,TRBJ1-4,CASSLGSGGAVEKLFF,TGTGCCAGCAGCTTGGGATCTGGAGGGGCAGTTGAAAAACTGTTTTTT
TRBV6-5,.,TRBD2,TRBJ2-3,CASSRLAGSTDTQYF,TGTGCCAGCTCCCGACTAGCGGGAAGCACAGATACGCAGTATTTT
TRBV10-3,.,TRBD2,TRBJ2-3,CAISEGRERDTQYF,TGTGCCATCAGTGAAGGGCGGGAGCGGGATACGCAGTATTTT
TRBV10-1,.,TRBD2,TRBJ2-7,CASKASGRSYEQYF,TGCGCCAGCAAAGCCAGCGGGAGGTCCTACGAGCAGTACTTC
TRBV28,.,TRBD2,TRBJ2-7,CATRFPGLEGGREQYF,TGTGCCACCCGCTTCCCGGGACTAGAGGGGGGGAGGGAGCAGTACTTC
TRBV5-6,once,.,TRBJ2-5,CASSFPSSVRETQYF,TGTGCCAGCAGCTTTCCTTCGAGCGTGCGAGAGACCCAGTACTTC
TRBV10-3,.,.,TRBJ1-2,CAISEAPGLSYYGYTF,TGTGCCATCAGTGAGGCTCCGGGACTGTCCTACTATGGCTACACCTTC
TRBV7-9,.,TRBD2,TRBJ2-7,CASSFIAGEREQYF,TGTGCCAGCAGCTTCATAGCGGGAGAGAGGGAGCAGTACTTC
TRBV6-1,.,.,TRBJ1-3,CASSDGSSGNTIYF,TGTGCCAGCAGTGACGGTTCCTCTGGAAACACCATATATTTT
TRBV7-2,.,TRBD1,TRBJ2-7,CASSLGQGANKYF,TGTGCCAGCAGCTTAGGACAGGGGGCTAATAAGTACTTC
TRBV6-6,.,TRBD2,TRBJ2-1,CASSYGLGNEQFF,TGTGCCAGCAGTTACGGACTAGGAAATGAGCAGTTCTTC
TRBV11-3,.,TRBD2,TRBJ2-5,CASSLTAGDYETQYF,TGTGCCAGCAGCTTAACGGCGGGAGACTACGAGACCCAGTACTTC
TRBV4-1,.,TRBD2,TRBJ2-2,CASRVTSGRSTGELFF,TGCGCCAGCAGAGTTACTAGCGGGAGAAGCACCGGGGAGCTGTTTTTT
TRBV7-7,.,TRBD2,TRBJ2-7,CASSPRTSPYEQYF,TGTGCTAGCAGCCCCCGGACTAGTCCCTACGAGCAGTACTTC
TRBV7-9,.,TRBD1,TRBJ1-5,CASSRTGGDVGAQHF,TGTGCCAGCAGCCGGACAGGGGGGGACGTTGGGGCCCAGCATTTT
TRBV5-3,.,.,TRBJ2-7,CARSPAGRSYEQYF,TGTGCCAGAAGCCCCGCGGGACGGTCCTACGAGCAGTACTTC
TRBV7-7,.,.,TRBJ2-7,CASSPDLRAYEQYF,TGTGCCAGCAGCCCCGACCTTCGGGCCTACGAGCAGTACTTC
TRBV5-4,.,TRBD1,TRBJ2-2,CASSQLTGVAGELFF,TGTGCCAGCAGCCAATTGACAGGGGTGGCCGGGGAGCTGTTTTTT
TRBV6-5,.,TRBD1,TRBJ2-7,CASTPYQGGGYEQYF,TGTGCCAGCACCCCCTACCAAGGGGGCGGCTACGAGCAGTACTTC